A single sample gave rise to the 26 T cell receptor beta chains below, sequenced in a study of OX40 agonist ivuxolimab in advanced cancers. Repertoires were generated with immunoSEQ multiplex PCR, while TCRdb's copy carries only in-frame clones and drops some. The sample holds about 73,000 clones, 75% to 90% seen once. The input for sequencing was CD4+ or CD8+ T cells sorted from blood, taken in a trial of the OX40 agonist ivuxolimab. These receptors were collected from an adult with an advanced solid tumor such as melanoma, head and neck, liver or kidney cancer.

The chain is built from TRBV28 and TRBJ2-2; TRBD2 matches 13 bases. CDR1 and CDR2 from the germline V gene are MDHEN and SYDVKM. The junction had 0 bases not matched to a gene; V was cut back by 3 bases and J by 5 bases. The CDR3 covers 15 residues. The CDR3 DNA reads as TGTGCCAGCAGTTTGGGACTAGCGGGAACCGGGGAGCTGTTTTTT. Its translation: CASSLGLAGTGELFF.

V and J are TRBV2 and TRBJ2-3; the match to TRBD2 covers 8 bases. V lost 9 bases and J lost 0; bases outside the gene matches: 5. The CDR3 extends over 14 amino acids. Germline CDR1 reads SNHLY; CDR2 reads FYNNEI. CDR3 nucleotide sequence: TGTGCCAGAACTAGCGGTACTAGCACAGATACGCAGTATTTT. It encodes CARTSGTSTDTQYF.

CDR3 residues: CASSLAGGGNQPQHF. In DNA form, the CDR3 reads TGTGCCAGCAGCTTAGCCGGGGGTGGCAATCAGCCCCAGCATTTT. The gene calls are TRBV7-2 and TRBJ1-5; D is possibly TRBD1 (5 bases). CDR1 is SGHTA and CDR2 is FQGNSA in the germline V gene. This CDR3 region has 15 residues. V was shortened by 0 bases and J by 2 bases, with 8 bases between the two germline ends.

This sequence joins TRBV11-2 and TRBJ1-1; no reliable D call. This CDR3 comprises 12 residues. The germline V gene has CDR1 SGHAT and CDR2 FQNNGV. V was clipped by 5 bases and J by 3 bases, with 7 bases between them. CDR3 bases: TGTGCCAGCAGCGTCTTGGACACTGAAGCTTTCTTT. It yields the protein CASSVLDTEAFF.

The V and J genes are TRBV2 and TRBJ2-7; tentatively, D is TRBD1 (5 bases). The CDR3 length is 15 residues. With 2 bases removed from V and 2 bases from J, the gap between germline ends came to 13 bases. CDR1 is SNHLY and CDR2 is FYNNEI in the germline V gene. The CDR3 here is CASSETGSGTYEQYF. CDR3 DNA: TGTGCCAGCAGTGAAACAGGCTCAGGGACCTACGAGCAGTACTTC.

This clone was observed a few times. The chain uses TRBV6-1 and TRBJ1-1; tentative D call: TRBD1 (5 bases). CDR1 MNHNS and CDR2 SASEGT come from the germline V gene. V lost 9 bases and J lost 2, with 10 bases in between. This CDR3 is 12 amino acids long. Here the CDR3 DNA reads TGTGCCAGTGCGAGGGGAAACACTGAAGCTTTCTTT. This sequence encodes CASARGNTEAFF.

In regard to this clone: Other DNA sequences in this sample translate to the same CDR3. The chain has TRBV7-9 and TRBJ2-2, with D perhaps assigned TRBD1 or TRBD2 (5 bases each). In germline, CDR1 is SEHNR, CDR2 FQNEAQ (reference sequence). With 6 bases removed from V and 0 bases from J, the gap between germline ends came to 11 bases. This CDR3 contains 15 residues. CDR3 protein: CASRPGTANTGELFF. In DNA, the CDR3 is TGTGCCAGCAGACCCGGGACCGCGAACACCGGGGAGCTGTTTTTT.

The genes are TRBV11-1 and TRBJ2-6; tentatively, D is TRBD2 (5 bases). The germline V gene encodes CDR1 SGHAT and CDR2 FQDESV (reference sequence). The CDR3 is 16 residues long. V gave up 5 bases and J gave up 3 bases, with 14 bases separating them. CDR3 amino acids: CASSREPAFGANVLTF. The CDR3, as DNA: TGTGCCAGCAGCCGGGAACCCGCCTTTGGGGCCAACGTCCTGACTTTC. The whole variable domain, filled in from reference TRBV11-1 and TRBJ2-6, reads EAEVAQSPRYKITEKSQAVAFWCDPISGHATLYWYRQILGQGPELLVQFQDESVVDDSQLPKDRFSAERLKGVDSTLKIQPAELGDSAMYLCASSREPAFGANVLTFGAGSRLTVL.

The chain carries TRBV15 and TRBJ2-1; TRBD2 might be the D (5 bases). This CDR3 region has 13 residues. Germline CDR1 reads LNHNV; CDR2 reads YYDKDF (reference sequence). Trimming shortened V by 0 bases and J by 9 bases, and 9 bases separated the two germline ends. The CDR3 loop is CATSRDRGLEQFF. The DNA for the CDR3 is TGTGCCACCAGCAGAGATCGGGGTCTTGAGCAGTTCTTC.

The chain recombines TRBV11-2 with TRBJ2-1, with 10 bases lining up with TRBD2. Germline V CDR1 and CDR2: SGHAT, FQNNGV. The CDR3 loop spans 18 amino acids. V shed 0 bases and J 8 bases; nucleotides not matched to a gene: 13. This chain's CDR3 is CASSLDGTSVKPSHEQFF. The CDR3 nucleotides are TGTGCCAGCAGCTTAGATGGGACTAGCGTCAAACCGAGCCATGAGCAGTTCTTC.

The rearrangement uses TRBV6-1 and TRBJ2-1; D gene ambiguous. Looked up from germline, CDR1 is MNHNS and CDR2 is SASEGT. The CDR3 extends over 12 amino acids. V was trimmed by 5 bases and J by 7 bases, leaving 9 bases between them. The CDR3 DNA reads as TGTGCCAGCAGTATGACGGATAATGAGCAGTTCTTC. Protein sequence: CASSMTDNEQFF.

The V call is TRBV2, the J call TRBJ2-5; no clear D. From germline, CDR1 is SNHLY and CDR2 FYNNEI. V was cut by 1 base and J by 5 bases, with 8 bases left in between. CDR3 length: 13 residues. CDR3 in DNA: TGTGCCAGCAGTGAAGGGGGTTGGGAGACCCAGTACTTC. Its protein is CASSEGGWETQYF.

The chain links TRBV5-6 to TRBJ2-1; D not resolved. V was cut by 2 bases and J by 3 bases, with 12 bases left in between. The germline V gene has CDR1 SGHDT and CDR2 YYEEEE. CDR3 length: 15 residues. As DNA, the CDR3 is TGTGCCAGCAGCTTAGTAGGGCCCTACTACAATGAGCAGTTCTTC. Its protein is CASSLVGPYYNEQFF.

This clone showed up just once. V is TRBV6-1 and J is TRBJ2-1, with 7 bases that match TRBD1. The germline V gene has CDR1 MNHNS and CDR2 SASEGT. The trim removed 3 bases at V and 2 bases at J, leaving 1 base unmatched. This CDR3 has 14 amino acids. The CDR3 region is CASSDGQAYNEQFF. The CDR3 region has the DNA TGTGCCAGCAGTGACGGACAGGCCTACAATGAGCAGTTCTTC.

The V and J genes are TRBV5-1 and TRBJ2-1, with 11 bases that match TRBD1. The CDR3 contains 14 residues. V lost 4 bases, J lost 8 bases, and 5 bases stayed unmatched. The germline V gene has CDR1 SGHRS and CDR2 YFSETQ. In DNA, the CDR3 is TGCGCCAGCAGCCTAGGACAGGGGGCCCATGAGCAGTTCTTC. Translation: CASSLGQGAHEQFF.

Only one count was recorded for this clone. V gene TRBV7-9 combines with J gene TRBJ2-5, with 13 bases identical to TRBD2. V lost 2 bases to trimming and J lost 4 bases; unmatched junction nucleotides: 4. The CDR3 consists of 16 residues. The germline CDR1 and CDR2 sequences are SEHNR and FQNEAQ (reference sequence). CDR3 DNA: TGTGCCAGCAGCTTAACTAGCGGGAGGGCCACAGAGACCCAGTACTTC. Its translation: CASSLTSGRATETQYF.

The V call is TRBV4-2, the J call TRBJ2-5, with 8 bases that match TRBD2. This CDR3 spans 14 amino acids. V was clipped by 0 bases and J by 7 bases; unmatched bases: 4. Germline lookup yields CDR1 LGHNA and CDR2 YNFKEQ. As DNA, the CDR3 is TGTGCCAGCAGCCAAGAGTTCGCGGGGGGGACCCAGTACTTC. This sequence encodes CASSQEFAGGTQYF.

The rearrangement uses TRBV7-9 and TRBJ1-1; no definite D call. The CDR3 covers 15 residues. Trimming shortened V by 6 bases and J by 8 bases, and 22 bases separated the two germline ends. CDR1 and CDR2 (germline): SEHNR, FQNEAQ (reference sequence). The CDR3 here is CASSFGSAGIGEAFF. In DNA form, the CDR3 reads TGTGCCAGCAGTTTTGGGTCGGCGGGGATAGGGGAAGCTTTCTTT.

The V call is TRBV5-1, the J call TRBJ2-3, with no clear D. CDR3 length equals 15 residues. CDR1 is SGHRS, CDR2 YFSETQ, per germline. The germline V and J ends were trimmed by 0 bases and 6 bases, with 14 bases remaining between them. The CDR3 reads CASSLESIAHDTQYF. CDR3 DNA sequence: TGCGCCAGCAGCTTGGAGTCAATAGCACACGATACGCAGTATTTT. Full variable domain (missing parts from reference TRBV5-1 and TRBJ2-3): KAGVTQTPRYLIKTRGQQVTLSCSPISGHRSVSWYQQTPGQGLQFLFEYFSETQRNKGNFPGRFSGRQFSNSRSEMNVSTLELGDSALYLCASSLESIAHDTQYFGPGTRLTVL.

The CDR3 region is CASSYTGVSYNEQFF. The CDR3 DNA follows: TGTGCCAGCAGTTACACAGGGGTCTCCTACAATGAGCAGTTCTTC. The rearrangement links TRBV6-5 to TRBJ2-1, with TRBD1 matching 7 bases. Losses at the gene ends were 2 bases for V and 0 bases for J; bases not matched to a gene: 1. The CDR3 is 15 residues long. Germline V gives CDR1 MNHEY, CDR2 SVGAGI.

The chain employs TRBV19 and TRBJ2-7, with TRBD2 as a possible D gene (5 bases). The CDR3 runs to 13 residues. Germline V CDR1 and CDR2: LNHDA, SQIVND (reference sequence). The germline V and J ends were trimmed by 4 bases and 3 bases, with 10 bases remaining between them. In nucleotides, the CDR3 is TGTGCCAGTAGTAATTTACTAGGCTACGAGCAGTACTTC. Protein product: CASSNLLGYEQYF.

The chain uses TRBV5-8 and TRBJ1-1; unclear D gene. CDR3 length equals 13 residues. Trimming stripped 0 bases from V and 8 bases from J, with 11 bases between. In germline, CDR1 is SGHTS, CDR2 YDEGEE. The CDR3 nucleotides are TGTGCCAGCAGCTTGGCAACCGGGCTAGAAGCTTTCTTT. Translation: CASSLATGLEAFF.

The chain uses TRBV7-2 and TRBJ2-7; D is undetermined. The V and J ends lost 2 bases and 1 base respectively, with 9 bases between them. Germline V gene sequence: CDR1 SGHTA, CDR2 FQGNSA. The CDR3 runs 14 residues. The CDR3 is CASSLFHSSYEQYF. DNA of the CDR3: TGTGCCAGCAGCTTATTCCACAGTTCCTACGAGCAGTACTTC.

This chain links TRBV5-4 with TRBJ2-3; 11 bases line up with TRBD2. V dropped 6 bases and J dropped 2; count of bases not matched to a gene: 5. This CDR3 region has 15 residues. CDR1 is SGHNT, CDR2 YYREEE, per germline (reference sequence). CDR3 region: CASNLAGGYTDTQYF. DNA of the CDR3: TGTGCCAGCAACTTAGCGGGAGGGTACACAGATACGCAGTATTTT.

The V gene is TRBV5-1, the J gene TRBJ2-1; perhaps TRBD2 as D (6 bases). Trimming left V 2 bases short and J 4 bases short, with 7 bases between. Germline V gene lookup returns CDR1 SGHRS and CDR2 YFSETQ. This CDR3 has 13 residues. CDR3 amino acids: CASSFGSYNEQFF. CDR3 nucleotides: TGCGCCAGCAGCTTCGGGAGTTACAATGAGCAGTTCTTC.

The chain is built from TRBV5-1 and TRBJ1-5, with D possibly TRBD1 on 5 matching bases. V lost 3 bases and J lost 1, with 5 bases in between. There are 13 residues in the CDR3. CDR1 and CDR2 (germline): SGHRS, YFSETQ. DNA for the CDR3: TGCGCCAGCAGCTGGGACAGCAATCAGCCCCAGCATTTT. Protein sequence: CASSWDSNQPQHF.